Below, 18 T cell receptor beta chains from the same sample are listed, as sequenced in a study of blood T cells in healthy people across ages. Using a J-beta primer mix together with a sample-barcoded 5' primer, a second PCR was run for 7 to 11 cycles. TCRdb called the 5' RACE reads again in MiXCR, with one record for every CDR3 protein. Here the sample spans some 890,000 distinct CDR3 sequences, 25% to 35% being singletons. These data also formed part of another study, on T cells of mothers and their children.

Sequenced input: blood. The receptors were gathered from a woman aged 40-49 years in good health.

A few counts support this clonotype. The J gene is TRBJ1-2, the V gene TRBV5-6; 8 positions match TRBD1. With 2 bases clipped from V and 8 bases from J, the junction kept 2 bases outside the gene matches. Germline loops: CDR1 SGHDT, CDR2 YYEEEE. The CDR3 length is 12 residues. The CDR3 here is CASSFQGAGYTF. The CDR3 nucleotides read TGTGCCAGCAGCTTCCAGGGGGCGGGCTACACCTTC.

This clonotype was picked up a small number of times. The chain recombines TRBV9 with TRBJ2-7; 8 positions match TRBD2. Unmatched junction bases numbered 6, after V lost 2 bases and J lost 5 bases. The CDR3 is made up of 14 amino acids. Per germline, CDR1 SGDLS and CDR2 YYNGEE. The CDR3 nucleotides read TGTGCCAGCAGCGTTTCCGGGGGGGACCACGAGCAGTACTTC. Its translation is CASSVSGGDHEQYF.

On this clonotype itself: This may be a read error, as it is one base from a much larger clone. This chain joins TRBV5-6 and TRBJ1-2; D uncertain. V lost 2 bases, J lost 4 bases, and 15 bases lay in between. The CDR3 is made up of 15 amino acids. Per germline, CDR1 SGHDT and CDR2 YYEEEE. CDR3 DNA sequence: TGTGCCAGCAGCTTCGGCCCCTTCGGAGCCTATGGCTACACCTTC. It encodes CASSFGPFGAYGYTF.

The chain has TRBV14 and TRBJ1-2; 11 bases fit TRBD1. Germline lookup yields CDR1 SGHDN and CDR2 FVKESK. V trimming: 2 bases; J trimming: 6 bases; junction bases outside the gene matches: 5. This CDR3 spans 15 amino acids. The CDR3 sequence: CASSQPDRGRDGYTF. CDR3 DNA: TGTGCCAGCAGCCAACCGGACAGGGGGCGTGATGGCTACACCTTC.

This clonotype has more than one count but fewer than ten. In nucleotides, the CDR3 is TGTGCCAGCTCACCACAGCAACCGAACACTGAAGCTTTCTTT. Translating gives CASSPQQPNTEAFF. The chain joins TRBV18 to TRBJ1-1; D is uncertain. Germline V CDR1 and CDR2: KGHSH, LQKENI. This CDR3 is built from 14 residues. V gave up 1 base and J gave up 1 base, with 7 bases separating them.

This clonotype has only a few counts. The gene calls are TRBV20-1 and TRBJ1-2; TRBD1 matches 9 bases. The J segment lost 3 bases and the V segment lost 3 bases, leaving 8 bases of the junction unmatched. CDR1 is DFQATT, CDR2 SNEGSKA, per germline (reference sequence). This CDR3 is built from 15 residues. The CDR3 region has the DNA TGCAGTGCTAGGCGTTCCGGGGACAGGGACTATGGCTACACCTTC. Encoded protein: CSARRSGDRDYGYTF.

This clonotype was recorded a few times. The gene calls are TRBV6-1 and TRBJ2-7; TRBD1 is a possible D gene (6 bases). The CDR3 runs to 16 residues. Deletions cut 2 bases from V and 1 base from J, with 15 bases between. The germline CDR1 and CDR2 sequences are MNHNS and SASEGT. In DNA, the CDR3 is TGTGCCAGCAGTGAACAGGACAGTACACTGTCCTACGAGCAGTACTTC. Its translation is CASSEQDSTLSYEQYF.

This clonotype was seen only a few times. The CDR3 loop reads CASTEARVVTEAFF. The CDR3, as DNA: TGTGCCAGCACCGAGGCGAGGGTGGTCACTGAAGCTTTCTTT. The rearrangement links TRBV12-3 or TRBV12-4 to TRBJ1-1; D gene uncertain. The CDR3 contains 14 residues. V was clipped by 7 bases and J by 4 bases, with 16 bases between them.

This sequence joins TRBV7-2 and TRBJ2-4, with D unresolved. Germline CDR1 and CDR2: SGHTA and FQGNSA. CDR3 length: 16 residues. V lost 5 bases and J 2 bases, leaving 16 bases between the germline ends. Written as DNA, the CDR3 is TGTGCCAGCAGCCCGCGGACCCAGGCTCCCAAAAACATTCAGTACTTC. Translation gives CASSPRTQAPKNIQYF. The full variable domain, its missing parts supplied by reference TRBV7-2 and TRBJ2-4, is GAGVSQSPSNKVTEKGKDVELRCDPISGHTALYWYRQSLGQGLEFLIYFQGNSAPDKSGLPSDRFSAERTGGSVSTLTIQRTQQEDSAVYLCASSPRTQAPKNIQYFGAGTRLSVL.

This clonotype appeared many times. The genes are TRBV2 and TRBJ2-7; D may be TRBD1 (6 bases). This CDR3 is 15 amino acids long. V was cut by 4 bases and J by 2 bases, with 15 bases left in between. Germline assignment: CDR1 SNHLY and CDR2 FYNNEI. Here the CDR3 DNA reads TGTGCCAGCAGTGGGGGACACAGGGTTACCTACGAGCAGTACTTC. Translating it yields CASSGGHRVTYEQYF. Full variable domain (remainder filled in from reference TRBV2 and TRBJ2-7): EPEVTQTPSHQVTQMGQEVILRCVPISNHLYFYWYRQILGQKVEFLVSFYNNEISEKSEIFDDQFSVERPDGSNFTLKIRSTKLEDSAMYFCASSGGHRVTYEQYFGPGTRLTVT.

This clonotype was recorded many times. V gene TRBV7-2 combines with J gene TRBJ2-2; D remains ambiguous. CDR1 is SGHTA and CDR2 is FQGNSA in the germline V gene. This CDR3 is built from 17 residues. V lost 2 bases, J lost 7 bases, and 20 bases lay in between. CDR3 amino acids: CASSLMVVGSAYGELFF. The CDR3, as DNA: TGTGCCAGCAGCTTAATGGTCGTGGGGTCGGCTTACGGGGAGCTGTTTTTT.

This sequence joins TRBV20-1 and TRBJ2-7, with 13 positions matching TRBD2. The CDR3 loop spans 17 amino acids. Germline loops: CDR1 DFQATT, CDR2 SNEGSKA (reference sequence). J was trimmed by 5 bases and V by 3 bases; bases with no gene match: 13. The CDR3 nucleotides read TGCAGTGCTAGTCCCGCGGGACTAGCGGGGTTAGAGAACGAGCAGTACTTC. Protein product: CSASPAGLAGLENEQYF.

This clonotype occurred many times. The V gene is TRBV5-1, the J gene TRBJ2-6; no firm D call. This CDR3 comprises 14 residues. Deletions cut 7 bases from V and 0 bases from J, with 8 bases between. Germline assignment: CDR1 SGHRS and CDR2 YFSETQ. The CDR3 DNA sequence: TGCGCCAGCCAGCTCGACTCTGGGGCCAACGTCCTGACTTTC. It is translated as CASQLDSGANVLTF.

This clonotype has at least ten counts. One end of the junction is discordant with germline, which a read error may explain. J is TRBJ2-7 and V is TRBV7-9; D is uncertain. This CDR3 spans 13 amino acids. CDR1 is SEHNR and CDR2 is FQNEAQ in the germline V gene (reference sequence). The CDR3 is CASSSDRLYEQYF. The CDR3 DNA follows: TGCGCCAGCAGCTCTGACCGACTCTACGAGCAGTACTTC.

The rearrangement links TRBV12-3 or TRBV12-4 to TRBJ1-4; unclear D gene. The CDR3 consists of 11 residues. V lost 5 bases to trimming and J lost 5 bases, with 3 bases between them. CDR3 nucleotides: TGTGCCAGCAGTGAGAATGAAAAACTGTTTTTT. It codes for CASSENEKLFF.

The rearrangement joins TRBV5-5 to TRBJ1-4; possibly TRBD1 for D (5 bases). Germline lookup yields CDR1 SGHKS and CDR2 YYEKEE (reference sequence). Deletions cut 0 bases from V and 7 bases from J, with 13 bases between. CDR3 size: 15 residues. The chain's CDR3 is CASSLGSGGGEKLFF. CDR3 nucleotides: TGTGCCAGCAGCTTGGGGTCCGGGGGTGGTGAAAAACTGTTTTTT.

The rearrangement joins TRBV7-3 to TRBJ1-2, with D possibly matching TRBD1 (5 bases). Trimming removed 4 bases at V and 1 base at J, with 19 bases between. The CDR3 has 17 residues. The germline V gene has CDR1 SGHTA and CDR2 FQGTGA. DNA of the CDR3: TGTGCCAGCAGCTCAGGTGCTGGGGGAACCAATAACTATGGCTACACCTTC. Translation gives CASSSGAGGTNNYGYTF.

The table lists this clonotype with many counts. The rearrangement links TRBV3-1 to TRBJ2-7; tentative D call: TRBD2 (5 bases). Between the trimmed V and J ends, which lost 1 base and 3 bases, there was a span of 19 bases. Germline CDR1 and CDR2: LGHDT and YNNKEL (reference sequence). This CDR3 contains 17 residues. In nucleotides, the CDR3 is TGTGCCAGCAGCCAAGTTGTCGGGGTGGCAGGACTCTACGAGCAGTACTTC. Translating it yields CASSQVVGVAGLYEQYF.